This is a list of T cell receptor beta chains from one sample in a study of T cells after posttransplantation cyclophosphamide. The table came from immunoSEQ multiplex PCR; TCRdb's copy has only in-frame clones and leaves some out. The profile covers around 3,400 clones, none occurring a single time. Material: PBMCs, obtained after allogeneic stem cell transplant with posttransplant cyclophosphamide. The receptors derive from a male patient in his thirties who received an allogeneic stem cell transplant from a related donor, was CMV-positive, and had acute GVHD only. Some T cells may have come from the graft donor. Both conserved end residues are trimmed from each CDR3.

j_call v_call cdr3_aa
TRBJ2-3 TRBV6-2/TRBV6-3 ASSGLRADTQY
TRBJ2-1 TRBV5-1 ASSSASVGTSSYNEQF
TRBJ2-2 TRBV6-6 ASQRQGPTGELF
TRBJ1-1 TRBV6-1 ASSWGQNTEAF
TRBJ2-5 TRBV12-3/TRBV12-4 ASSLVGYQETQY
TRBJ2-5 TRBV7-8 ASSKGTSGFRETQY
TRBJ2-2 TRBV27 ASSWSRDTGELF
TRBJ1-1 TRBV25-1 ASRGDRGIVAF
TRBJ1-3 TRBV7-2 ASSLPRGRVGNTIY
TRBJ2-7 TRBV4-1 ASSQDFYEQY
TRBJ2-5 TRBV6-6 ASRTGTQETQY
TRBJ1-5 TRBV19 ASSVSSGEKPQH
TRBJ2-7 TRBV4-2 ASSHGSPSYEQY
TRBJ2-1 TRBV13 ASSLGIDNEQF
TRBJ1-2 TRBV4-3 ASSQDQTGGYGYT
TRBJ1-4 TRBV5-1 ASSVNPTTNEKLF
TRBJ2-3 TRBV24-1 ATSDLLDTQY
TRBJ1-3 TRBV4-3 ASSQDRQGHSGNTIY
TRBJ1-4 TRBV7-8 ASSYRETNEKLF
TRBJ2-5 TRBV6-2/TRBV6-3 ASSINQETQY
TRBJ1-1 TRBV19 ASSVDRRNTEAF
TRBJ1-4 TRBV7-2 ASSRQVLNEKLF
TRBJ1-4 TRBV27 ASSLQGREKLF
TRBJ2-5 TRBV20-1 SARSPTGEY
TRBJ1-5 TRBV12-3/TRBV12-4 ASSPPKGGGQPQH
TRBJ1-1 TRBV27 ASRTQGGAEAF
TRBJ1-5 TRBV6-2/TRBV6-3 ASSWNNRGQPQH
TRBJ2-2 TRBV5-1 ASSLFAGTSNTGQLF
TRBJ2-7 TRBV19 ASSTEALGQGVMGIPYEQY
TRBJ2-7 TRBV7-8 ASINSYEQY
TRBJ2-3 TRBV2 ASKLAGSTDTQY
TRBJ2-7 TRBV7-2 ASSLPQGGTYEQY
TRBJ2-7 TRBV11-2 ASSSTRVAHQQY
TRBJ2-2 TRBV7-3 ASSPLSQGGTGELF
TRBJ1-5 TRBV27 ASSSGFKQPQH
TRBJ2-1 TRBV4-3 ASSHLAGGPYEQF
TRBJ2-3 TRBV5-1 ASSLELRGTVTDTQY
TRBJ1-2 TRBV28 AGSRDRGGYGYT
TRBJ1-1 TRBV5-5 ASRRDRNTEAF
TRBJ2-5 TRBV27 ASSPQRGESQY
TRBJ1-6 TRBV7-9 ASSFMDWTGGNSPLH
TRBJ1-2 TRBV6-1 ASSITGQGYGYT
TRBJ2-2 TRBV5-1 ASSLAFPRTVTNTGELF